This TCR beta chain derives from a study of blood T cell repertoires in COVID-19. Looking at the study overall: Researchers got acute and convalescent COVID-19 samples from the United States, Italy and Spain. Sources were T cells, B-cell-depleted T cells, or PBMCs; the material itself was cDNA or gDNA.

The CDR3 extends over 16 amino acids. V lost 2 bases, J lost 5 bases, and 9 bases stayed unmatched. Germline lookup yields CDR1 KGHSH and CDR2 LQKENI. Patients at the Seattle site were enrolled during active infection and followed longitudinally. In the study's own analysis: Amplification of reference gene primers provided the estimated nucleated cell counts. Measured with immunoSEQ multiplex PCR; TCRdb has only the in-frame clones, and not every one. V and J calls and clone size are copied from that table; D and trimming were computed from the DNA. The sample lists under 200,000 clones; around 85% were seen once.

Sequenced: peripheral blood. This clonotype was sampled from a woman older than 75 with COVID-19, enrolled during active disease. The chain couples TRBV18 to TRBJ2-3, with 8 bases identical to TRBD2. The CDR3 reads CASSPGTAGALDTQYF. The CDR3 nucleotides read TGTGCCAGCTCACCAGGTACAGCGGGAGCTTTAGATACGCAGTATTTT.